Shown below are 20 T cell receptor beta chains from a single sample sequenced in a study of blood T cell repertoires in COVID-19. Sequenced by immunoSEQ multiplex PCR; TCRdb stores in-frame clones only, minus some. This table holds roughly 250,000 clones, about 83% found once. The sample comprised peripheral blood. The source of these receptors is a human donor in a cohort sampled during active COVID-19.

The genes are TRBV18 and TRBJ2-1, with 11 bases identical to TRBD2. The CDR3 extends over 16 amino acids. J lost 6 bases, V lost 0 bases, and 4 bases had no gene match. Germline V CDR1 and CDR2: KGHSH, LQKENI. The CDR3 DNA sequence: TGTGCCAGCTCACCACCGTCACTAGCGGGGGTCAATGAGCAGTTCTTC. The encoded protein is CASSPPSLAGVNEQFF. Full variable domain (missing parts from reference TRBV18 and TRBJ2-1): NAGVMQNPRHLVRRRGQEARLRCSPMKGHSHVYWYRQLPEEGLKFMVYLQKENIIDESGMPKERFSAEFPKEGPSILRIQQVVRGDSAAYFCASSPPSLAGVNEQFFGPGTRLTVL.

This clone was recorded only once. The chain couples TRBV30 to TRBJ1-2, with D tentatively TRBD1 (6 bases). The CDR3 loop spans 13 amino acids. Germline CDR1 GTSNPN, CDR2 SVGIG (reference sequence). Trimming removed 0 bases from V and 6 bases from J, with 11 bases in between. CDR3 coding DNA: TGTGCCTGGAGTGTAAAAGGGGGGGATGGCTACACCTTC. Its protein is CAWSVKGGDGYTF.

The V and J genes are TRBV10-3 and TRBJ2-5; 8 nucleotides agree with TRBD1. With 0 bases clipped from V and 2 bases from J, the junction kept 8 bases outside the gene matches. The CDR3 sequence is 17 residues long. Germline CDR1 and CDR2: ENHRY and SYGVKD. The CDR3 here is CAISESPPDRGQETQYF. In nucleotides, the CDR3 is TGTGCCATCAGTGAGTCGCCCCCCGACAGGGGTCAAGAGACCCAGTACTTC.

The CDR3 is CASSVSGLGSYNEQFF. The CDR3 DNA reads as TGTGCCAGCAGCGTTAGCGGTCTGGGCTCCTACAATGAGCAGTTCTTC. The gene calls are TRBV9 and TRBJ2-1; possibly TRBD2 for D (6 bases). V dropped 2 bases and J dropped 0 bases, with 12 bases sitting between them. The CDR3 totals 16 residues. Germline values: CDR1 SGDLS, CDR2 YYNGEE. Full variable domain (remainder filled in from reference TRBV9 and TRBJ2-1): DSGVTQTPKHLITATGQRVTLRCSPRSGDLSVYWYQQSLDQGLQFLIQYYNGEERAKGNILERFSAQQFPDLHSELNLSSLELGDSALYFCASSVSGLGSYNEQFFGPGTRLTVL.

This chain joins TRBV5-6 and TRBJ2-5; 10 bases line up with TRBD1. Germline V gene sequence: CDR1 SGHDT, CDR2 YYEEEE. This CDR3 is built from 15 residues. V dropped 0 bases and J dropped 2; count of bases not matched to a gene: 1. The CDR3 protein is CASSLGGQGQETQYF. The CDR3 DNA follows: TGTGCCAGCAGCTTGGGGGGACAGGGGCAAGAGACCCAGTACTTC.

Points on this clone: Different DNA sequences within this sample yield the same CDR3. CDR3 sequence reads: CASSLGGQGNEKLFF. For the CDR3, the DNA is TGTGCCAGCAGCTTGGGTGGACAGGGAAACGAAAAACTGTTTTTT. This chain joins TRBV5-4 and TRBJ1-4; the match to TRBD1 covers 8 bases. The V gene's germline CDR1 is SGHNT and CDR2 YYREEE (reference sequence). The CDR3 runs to 15 residues. V trimming: 0 bases; J trimming: 8 bases; junction bases outside the gene matches: 6.

CDR3 sequence (DNA): TGTGCCAGCAGTTTACGGTTAGCGGGGTCCTACGAGCAGTACTTC. Protein product: CASSLRLAGSYEQYF. J is TRBJ2-7 and V is TRBV27; 8 nucleotides agree with TRBD2. The ends lost 2 bases at V and 1 base at J; junction bases unmatched: 4. Germline assignment: CDR1 MNHEY and CDR2 SMNVEV (reference sequence). The length of the CDR3 is 15 residues.

This chain connects TRBV2 to TRBJ1-2; TRBD1 matches at 8 bases. The CDR3 spans 14 residues. Unmatched junction bases numbered 11, after V lost 8 bases and J lost 6 bases. Germline V lookup: CDR1 SNHLY, CDR2 FYNNEI. The CDR3 nucleotides read TGTGCCAGCGCTGTTCAGGGGGCCGCCAATGGCTACACCTTC. Protein sequence: CASAVQGAANGYTF.

The chain links TRBV28 to TRBJ1-2; weak D call: TRBD1 (5 bases). Trimming cost V 3 bases and J 8 bases, with 16 bases left between them. Per germline, CDR1 MDHEN and CDR2 SYDVKM. This CDR3 is 14 amino acids long. The CDR3 DNA follows: TGTGCCAGCAGTTTTCCCTCCAGGGTTGGGGGCTACACCTTC. Translating it yields CASSFPSRVGGYTF.

V usage is TRBV12-5 and J usage is TRBJ2-3, with 11 bases that match TRBD2. This CDR3 spans 17 amino acids. J lost 2 bases, V lost 4 bases, and 8 bases had no gene match. The germline V gene encodes CDR1 LGHNT and CDR2 FRNRAP. CDR3 sequence (DNA): TGTGCTAGTGGTTCCCCTCTAGCGGGGGGCACCACAGATACGCAGTATTTT. It is translated as CASGSPLAGGTTDTQYF.

To note about this clone: The junction shows a germline mismatch at one end, possibly a read error. V and J are TRBV10-1 and TRBJ2-1, with D uncertain. Looked up from germline, CDR1 is WNHNN and CDR2 is SYGVQD (reference sequence). The length of the CDR3 is 14 residues. CDR3 nucleotide sequence: TGCGCCAGCAGTGAGTCGGGTGGAGACCGAGCAATACTCTTC. Protein: CASSESGGDRAILF.

The rearrangement links TRBV5-1 to TRBJ1-2, with 8 bases lining up with TRBD1. Germline V gene sequence: CDR1 SGHRS, CDR2 YFSETQ. V gave up 0 bases and J gave up 4 bases; unmatched junction bases: 5. The CDR3 contains 15 residues. The CDR3 protein is CASSLGAGGSYGYTF. DNA for the CDR3: TGCGCCAGCAGCTTGGGGGCAGGGGGCTCCTATGGCTACACCTTC.

The gene calls are TRBV19 and TRBJ1-2; 7 positions agree with TRBD1. The CDR3 runs to 17 residues. Looked up from germline, CDR1 is LNHDA and CDR2 is SQIVND (reference sequence). After removal of 6 bases from V and 2 bases from J, the junction contained 15 bases not matched to a gene. Written as DNA, the CDR3 is TGTGCCAGTAGGTCTGTAAGTCCGGACAGGAGGAACTATGGCTACACCTTC. Encoded protein: CASRSVSPDRRNYGYTF.

The chain carries TRBV14 and TRBJ2-7; TRBD2 is a possible D gene (7 bases). The CDR3 sequence is 18 residues long. V was shortened by 4 bases and J by 2 bases, with 24 bases between the two germline ends. Germline V gives CDR1 SGHDN, CDR2 FVKESK. CDR3 DNA: TGTGCCAGCAGCCCTCTCCGAGGCGGGGGACAAGGCCCCTACGAGCAGTACTTC. It is translated as CASSPLRGGGQGPYEQYF.

This clone was counted a few times. V gene TRBV25-1 combines with J gene TRBJ1-5; D ambiguous. The CDR3 length is 14 residues. From germline, CDR1 is MGHDK and CDR2 SYGVNS. Trimming removed 3 bases at V and 0 bases at J, with 6 bases between. The CDR3: CASSDLYSNQPQHF. DNA for the CDR3: TGTGCCAGCAGTGATTTATATAGCAATCAGCCCCAGCATTTT.

This sequence joins TRBV21-1 and TRBJ1-1. TRBV21-1 is designated a pseudogene. This CDR3 is built from 16 residues. CDR3 region: CASSKERGGFGTEAFF. In nucleotides, the CDR3 is TGTGCCAGCAGCAAAGAGCGGGGGGGCTTTGGCACTGAAGCTTTCTTT.

The V gene is TRBV12-3 or TRBV12-4, the J gene TRBJ1-2, with 10 positions matching TRBD1. The CDR3 length is 13 residues. The V segment lost 6 bases and the J segment 8 bases; nucleotides outside the gene matches: 6. In DNA, the CDR3 is TGTGCCAGCAGCCCCGACAGGGGGCTGGGCTACACCTTC. Protein: CASSPDRGLGYTF.

The V call is TRBV10-3, the J call TRBJ1-1, with D hard to call. The CDR3 loop spans 12 amino acids. Trimming cost V 2 bases and J 5 bases, with 6 bases left between them. The germline V gene encodes CDR1 ENHRY and CDR2 SYGVKD. The chain's CDR3 is CAISEEATEAFF. CDR3 nucleotides: TGTGCCATCAGTGAGGAAGCGACTGAAGCTTTCTTT.

This clone has just one count. The chain has TRBV21-1 and TRBJ2-7; the table calls TRBD1, which could not be checked here. TRBV21-1 is an annotated pseudogene. The CDR3 loop spans 16 amino acids. CDR3 region: CASSARGMSPYYEQYF. CDR3 DNA sequence: TGTGCCAGCAGCGCCAGGGGTATGAGCCCATACTACGAGCAGTACTTC.

The chain has TRBV2 and TRBJ2-2; TRBD2 agrees at 11 bases. CDR3 length: 19 residues. The germline CDR1 and CDR2 sequences are SNHLY and FYNNEI. V gave up 4 bases and J gave up 2 bases; unmatched junction bases: 12. CDR3 residues: CASSGSLAGGILNTGELFF. CDR3 in DNA: TGTGCCAGCAGTGGGAGTCTAGCGGGAGGAATCCTTAACACCGGGGAGCTGTTTTTT.